This section outlines one T cell receptor (beta chain) sequence together with its context. Its antigen is not known. V lost 3 bases and J lost 7; bases outside the gene matches: 9. The CDR3 consists of 15 residues. Germline assignment: CDR1 SEHNR and CDR2 FQNEAQ (reference sequence). The data derive from a study of response to subunit inactivated influenza vaccine. Overall study findings and caveats: Each seasonal influenza vaccination recruits few new T cells, the authors suggested.

TCRdb re-called the RT-PCR reads with MiXCR, one entry per CDR3 protein. The top ten clones hold 7.6% of a sample with 600,000 to 850,000 distinct CDR3 sequences, 14% of them seen once. The material was PBMCs from blood, obtained 14 days before vaccination. The gene calls are TRBV7-9 and TRBJ2-1, with 7 bases that match TRBD1. The receptor comes from a man in his fifties or sixties who received an inactivated influenza vaccine. CDR3 in amino acids: CASSLRATGRNEQFF. CDR3 DNA sequence: TGTGCCAGCAGCTTGAGAGCGACAGGGCGAAATGAGCAGTTCTTC.